Listed below are T cell receptor beta chains from one sample, sequenced in a study of CD8 T cells in ankylosing spondylitis. MiXCR, run by TCRdb on the 5' RACE reads, gives a single entry per CDR3 protein. This sample has approximately 15,000 distinct CDR3 sequences, with approximately 3% found just once. The material sequenced was blood, either unsorted or a sorted T cell fraction (not recorded which). Source of these receptors: a male donor with ankylosing spondylitis or in good health (not recorded which). CDR3s include the opening cysteine and the closing phenylalanine or tryptophan. The order of the fields is J gene, D gene, clone size, V gene, CDR3 protein, CDR3 DNA. The D gene is left open where the match is weak. A row's size may be missing; if present it is once, few, many or a size class.

TRBJ2-7 | . | many | TRBV9 | CASSVGGAYYEQYF | TGTGCCAGCAGCGTAGGGGGAGCATACTACGAGCAGTACTTC
TRBJ2-3 | TRBD2 | medium-sized | TRBV9 | CASSVGQRGGRGTDTQYF | TGTGCCAGCAGCGTCGGCCAGCGGGGGGGCCGTGGCACAGATACGCAGTATTTT
TRBJ1-3 | . | many | TRBV9 | CASSGAGNTIYF | TGTGCCAGCAGCGGGGCTGGAAACACCATATATTTT
TRBJ1-1 | . | many | TRBV9 | CASSDQTASLVTEAFF | TGTGCCAGCAGCGACCAGACAGCCAGCCTCGTCACTGAAGCTTTCTTT
TRBJ2-3 | . | many | TRBV9 | CASTLTVTDTQYF | TGTGCCAGCACCCTGACAGTTACAGATACGCAGTATTTT
TRBJ1-5 | TRBD1 | many | TRBV9 | CASSPGQGNQPQHF | TGTGCCAGCAGCCCAGGACAGGGGAATCAGCCCCAGCATTTT
TRBJ2-1 | . | many | TRBV9 | CASSVAGEPYNEQFF | TGTGCCAGCAGCGTAGCGGGAGAACCATACAATGAGCAGTTCTTC
TRBJ1-1 | . | many | TRBV9 | CASTRGMRGTEAFF | TGTGCCAGCACAAGGGGAATGAGGGGCACTGAAGCTTTCTTT
TRBJ2-2 | TRBD2 | medium-sized | TRBV9 | CASSGGTSGLLGSTGELFF | TGTGCCAGCAGCGGGGGGACTAGCGGGCTCCTTGGGAGCACCGGGGAGCTGTTTTTT
TRBJ2-1 | . | . | TRBV9 | CTSSPLGVSYNDQFF | TGTACCAGCAGTCCTTTGGGGGTCTCCTACAATGACCAGTTCTTC
TRBJ2-2 | . | many | TRBV9 | CASSVEQLTGELFF | TGTGCCAGCAGCGTAGAACAGCTCACCGGGGAGCTGTTTTTT
TRBJ1-2 | . | many | TRBV9 | CASSVGGDPAYGYTF | TGTGCCAGCAGCGTAGGAGGGGACCCCGCCTATGGCTACACCTTC
TRBJ2-7 | . | few | TRBV9 | CASSNRASDSYEQYF | TGTGCCAGCAGCAACCGGGCCTCAGACAGCTACGAGCAGTACTTC
TRBJ2-5 | TRBD2 | many | TRBV9 | CASSLSGGAGETQYF | TGTGCCAGCAGTCTCAGCGGGGGGGCGGGAGAGACCCAGTACTTC
TRBJ2-2 | . | many | TRBV9 | CASARTSTGELFF | TGTGCCAGCGCTCGAACCTCCACCGGGGAGCTGTTTTTT
TRBJ2-5 | TRBD2 | many | TRBV9 | CASSVGVTSGTQYF | TGTGCCAGCAGCGTAGGTGTGACTAGCGGGACCCAGTACTTC
TRBJ2-5 | . | . | TRBV9 | CASSALNGETQYF | TGTGCCAGCAGCGCGCTCAACGGAGAGACCCAGTACTTC
TRBJ2-3 | TRBD2 | many | TRBV9 | CASSVATSGRKTDTQYF | TGTGCCAGCAGCGTAGCAACTAGCGGGAGGAAGACAGATACGCAGTATTTT
TRBJ2-1 | . | many | TRBV9 | CASSVAVGNNEQFF | TGTGCCAGCAGCGTAGCGGTAGGGAACAATGAGCAGTTCTTC
TRBJ1-2 | TRBD1 | many | TRBV9 | CASSPGGQGAGYGYTF | TGTGCCAGCAGCCCCGGAGGACAGGGGGCCGGCTATGGCTACACCTTC
TRBJ2-2 | . | . | TRBV9 | CASSVGQPTNTGELFF | TGTGCCAGCAGCGTAGGTCAGCCGACGAACACCGGGGAGCTGTTTTTT
TRBJ2-5 | . | medium-sized | TRBV9 | CASSVGRAQETQYF | TGTGCCAGCAGCGTCGGCAGGGCCCAAGAGACCCAGTACTTC
TRBJ1-3 | . | medium-sized | TRBV9 | CASSVVSVLSGNTIYF | TGTGCCAGCAGCGTAGTATCGGTTTTAAGCGGAAACACCATATATTTT
TRBJ2-7 | . | many | TRBV9 | CASSAREYHEQYF | TGTGCCAGCAGCGCCCGGGAGTACCACGAGCAGTACTTC
TRBJ2-1 | TRBD2 | many | TRBV9 | CASSVASGTYNEQFF | TGTGCCAGCAGCGTAGCTAGCGGGACCTACAATGAGCAGTTCTTC
TRBJ2-2 | . | . | TRBV9 | CASSVAVVVSAGELFF | TGTGCCAGCAGCGTAGCAGTAGTAGTTAGCGCCGGGGAGCTGTTTTTT
TRBJ2-5 | . | many | TRBV9 | CASSGGVGEAQYF | TGTGCCAGCAGCGGGGGAGTAGGGGAGGCCCAGTACTTC
TRBJ2-3 | TRBD2 | many | TRBV9 | CASSLEGLAGGRTQYF | TGTGCCAGCAGCCTCGAGGGACTAGCGGGGGGACGAACGCAGTATTTT